This T cell receptor (beta chain) was found in a study of identical twins. Whole-study findings and limits: Where beta out-of-frame sequences were concerned, excess twin sharing was weaker.

A remark on this clonotype: The target antigen is unknown.

The CDR3 sequence is 14 residues long. Germline V CDR1 and CDR2: MNHEY, SVGAGI. Trimming removed 4 bases from V and 3 bases from J, with 10 bases in between. Template switching created a universal primer site, and the cDNA included unique molecular identifiers. Using its own MiXCR run on the 5' RACE reads, TCRdb lists one record per CDR3 protein. Of about 690,000 distinct CDR3 sequences in the sample, around 6% were seen once. The V and J genes are TRBV6-5 and TRBJ2-1; D may be TRBD1 (6 bases). Sequenced material: naive T cells sorted from blood. The receptor's source is a man aged 18-30 years in good health. The CDR3 DNA is TGTGCCAGCAGTTCCATGGACAGCTACAATGAGCAGTTCTTC. It is translated as CASSSMDSYNEQFF.